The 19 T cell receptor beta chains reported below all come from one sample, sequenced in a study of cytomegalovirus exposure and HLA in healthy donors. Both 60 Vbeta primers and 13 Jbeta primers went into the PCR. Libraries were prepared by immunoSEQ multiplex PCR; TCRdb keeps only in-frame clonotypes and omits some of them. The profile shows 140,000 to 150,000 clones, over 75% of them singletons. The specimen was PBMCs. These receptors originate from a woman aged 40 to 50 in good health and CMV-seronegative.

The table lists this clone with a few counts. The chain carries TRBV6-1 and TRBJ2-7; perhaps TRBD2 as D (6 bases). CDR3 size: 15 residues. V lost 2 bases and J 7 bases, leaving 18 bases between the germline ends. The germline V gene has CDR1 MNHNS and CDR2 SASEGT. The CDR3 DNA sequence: TGTGCCAGCAGTGAATCCGGGACTCTTCCTTTTGAGCAGTACTTC. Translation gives CASSESGTLPFEQYF.

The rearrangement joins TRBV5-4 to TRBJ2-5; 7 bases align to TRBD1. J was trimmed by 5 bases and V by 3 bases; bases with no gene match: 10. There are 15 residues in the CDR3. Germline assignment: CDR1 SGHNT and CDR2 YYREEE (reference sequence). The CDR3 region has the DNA TGTGCCAGCAGCTGGGAGAGACAGGGAAGGGAGACCCAGTACTTC. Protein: CASSWERQGRETQYF.

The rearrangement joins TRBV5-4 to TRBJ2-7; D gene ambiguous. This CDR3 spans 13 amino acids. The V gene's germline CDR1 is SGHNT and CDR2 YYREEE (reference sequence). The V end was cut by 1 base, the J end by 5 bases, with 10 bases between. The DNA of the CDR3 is TGTGCCAGCAGCTTGCAACTGTCCCACGAGCAGTACTTC. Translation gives CASSLQLSHEQYF.

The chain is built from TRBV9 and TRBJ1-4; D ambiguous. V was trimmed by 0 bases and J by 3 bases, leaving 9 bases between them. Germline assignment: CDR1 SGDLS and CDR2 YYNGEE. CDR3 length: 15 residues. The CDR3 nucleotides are TGTGCCAGCAGCGTAGGGGCCAATCCTAATGAAAAACTGTTTTTT. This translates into CASSVGANPNEKLFF.

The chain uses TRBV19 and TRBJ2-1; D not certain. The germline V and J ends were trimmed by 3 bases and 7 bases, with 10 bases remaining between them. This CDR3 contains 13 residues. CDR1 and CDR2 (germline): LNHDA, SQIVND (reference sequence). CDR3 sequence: CASSISFENEQFF. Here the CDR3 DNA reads TGTGCCAGTAGTATCTCATTCGAGAATGAGCAGTTCTTC.

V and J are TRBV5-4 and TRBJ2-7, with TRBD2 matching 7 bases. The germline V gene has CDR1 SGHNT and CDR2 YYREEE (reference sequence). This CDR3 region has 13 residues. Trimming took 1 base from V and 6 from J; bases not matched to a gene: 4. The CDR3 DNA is TGTGCCAGCAGCTTGTGGACTAGTGTCGAGCAGTACTTC. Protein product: CASSLWTSVEQYF.

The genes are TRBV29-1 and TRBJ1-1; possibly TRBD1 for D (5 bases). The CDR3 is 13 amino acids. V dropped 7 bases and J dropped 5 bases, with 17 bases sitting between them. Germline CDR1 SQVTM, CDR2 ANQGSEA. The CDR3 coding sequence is TGCAGCGCAAGCGCGGAAAGGGGTACTGAAGCTTTCTTT. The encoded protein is CSASAERGTEAFF.

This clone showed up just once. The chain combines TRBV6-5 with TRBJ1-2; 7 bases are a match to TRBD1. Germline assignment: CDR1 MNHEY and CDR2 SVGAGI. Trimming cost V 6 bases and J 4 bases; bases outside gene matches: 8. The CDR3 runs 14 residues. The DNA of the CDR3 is TGTGCCAGCAGCCTCCAGGGGGTTGGCTATGGCTACACCTTC. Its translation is CASSLQGVGYGYTF.

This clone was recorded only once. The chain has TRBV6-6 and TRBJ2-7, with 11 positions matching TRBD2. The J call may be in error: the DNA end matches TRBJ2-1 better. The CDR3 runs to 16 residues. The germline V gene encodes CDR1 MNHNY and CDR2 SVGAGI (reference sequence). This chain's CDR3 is CASSPGTSGAQGEQFF. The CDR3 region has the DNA TGTGCCAGCAGTCCAGGGACTAGCGGAGCCCAGGGTGAGCAGTTCTTC.

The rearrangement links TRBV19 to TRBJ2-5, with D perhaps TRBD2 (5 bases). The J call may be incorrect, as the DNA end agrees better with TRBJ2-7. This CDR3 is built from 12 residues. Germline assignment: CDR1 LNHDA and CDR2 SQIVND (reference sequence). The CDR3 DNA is TGTGCCAGTGGAGTGGGAGCCTACGAGCAGTACTTC. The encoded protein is CASGVGAYEQYF.

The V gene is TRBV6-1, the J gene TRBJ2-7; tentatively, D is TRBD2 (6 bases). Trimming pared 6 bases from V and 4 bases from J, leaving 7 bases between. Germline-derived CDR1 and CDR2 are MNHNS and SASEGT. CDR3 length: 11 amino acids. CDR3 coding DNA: TGTGCCAGCAGCCGGGGGTACGAGCAGTACTTC. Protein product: CASSRGYEQYF.

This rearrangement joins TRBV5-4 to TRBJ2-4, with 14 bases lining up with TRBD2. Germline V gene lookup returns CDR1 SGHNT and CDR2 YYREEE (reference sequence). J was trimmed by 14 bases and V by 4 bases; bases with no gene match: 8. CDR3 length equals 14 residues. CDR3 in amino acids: CASSQPTSGRAKYF. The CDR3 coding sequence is TGTGCCAGCAGCCAACCGACTAGCGGGAGGGCCAAGTACTTC.

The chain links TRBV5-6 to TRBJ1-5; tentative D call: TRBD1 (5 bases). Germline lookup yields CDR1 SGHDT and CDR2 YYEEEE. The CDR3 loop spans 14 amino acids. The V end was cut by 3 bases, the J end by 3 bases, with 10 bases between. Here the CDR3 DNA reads TGTGCCAGCAGCTCCACAGGCTACAATCAGCCCCAGCATTTT. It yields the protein CASSSTGYNQPQHF.

CDR3 DNA sequence: TGTGCCAGTAGTATAGCGGGAGGGCCGCATACGCAGTATTTT. It codes for CASSIAGGPHTQYF. V gene TRBV19 combines with J gene TRBJ2-3; 8 bases map to TRBD2. V lost 1 base, J lost 7 bases, and 4 bases stayed unmatched. The CDR3 contains 14 residues. The germline CDR1 and CDR2 sequences are LNHDA and SQIVND (reference sequence).

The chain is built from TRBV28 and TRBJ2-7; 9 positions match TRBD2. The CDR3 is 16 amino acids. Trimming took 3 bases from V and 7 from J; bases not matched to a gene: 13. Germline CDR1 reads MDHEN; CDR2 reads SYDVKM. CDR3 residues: CASSLLPLAGQGEQYF. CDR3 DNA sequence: TGTGCCAGCAGTTTGCTCCCGCTAGCGGGGCAGGGGGAGCAGTACTTC. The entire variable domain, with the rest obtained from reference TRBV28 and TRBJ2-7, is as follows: DVKVTQSSRYLVKRTGEKVFLECVQDMDHENMFWYRQDPGLGLRLIYFSYDVKMKEKGDIPEGYSVSREKKERFSLILESASTNQTSMYLCASSLLPLAGQGEQYFGPGTRLTVT.

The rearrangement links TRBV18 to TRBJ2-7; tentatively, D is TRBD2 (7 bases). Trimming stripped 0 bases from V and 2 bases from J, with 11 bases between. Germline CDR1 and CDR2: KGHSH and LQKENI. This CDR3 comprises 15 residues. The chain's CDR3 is CASSPPGRGTYEQYF. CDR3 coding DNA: TGTGCCAGCTCACCACCGGGGAGGGGGACCTACGAGCAGTACTTC.

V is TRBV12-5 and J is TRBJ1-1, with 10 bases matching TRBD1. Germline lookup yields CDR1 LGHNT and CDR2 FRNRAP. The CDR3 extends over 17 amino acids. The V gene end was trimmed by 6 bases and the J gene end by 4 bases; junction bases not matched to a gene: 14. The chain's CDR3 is CASGHGQGGKRPTEAFF. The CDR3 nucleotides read TGTGCTAGTGGCCACGGACAGGGGGGAAAAAGGCCCACTGAAGCTTTCTTT. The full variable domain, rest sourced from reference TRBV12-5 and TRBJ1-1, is DARVTQTPRHKVTEMGQEVTMRCQPILGHNTVFWYRQTMMQGLELLAYFRNRAPLDDSGMPKDRFSAEMPDATLATLKIQPSEPRDSAVYFCASGHGQGGKRPTEAFFGQGTRLTVV.

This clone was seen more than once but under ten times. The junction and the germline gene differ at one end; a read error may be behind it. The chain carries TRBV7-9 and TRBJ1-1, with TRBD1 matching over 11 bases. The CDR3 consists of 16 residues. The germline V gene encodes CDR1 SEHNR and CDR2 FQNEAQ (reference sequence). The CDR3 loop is CSSSSPSGQGVVEAFF. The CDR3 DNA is TGTTCCAGCAGCTCTCCCTCGGGACAGGGGGTTGTTGAAGCTTTCTTT.

The CDR3 sequence is CSVGQGSYEQYF. CDR3 in DNA: TGCAGCGTTGGACAGGGGAGCTACGAGCAGTACTTC. The chain carries TRBV29-1 and TRBJ2-7, with 8 bases matching TRBD1. From germline, CDR1 is SQVTM and CDR2 ANQGSEA. This CDR3 is built from 12 residues. The junction had 2 bases not matched to a gene; V was cut back by 4 bases and J by 3 bases.